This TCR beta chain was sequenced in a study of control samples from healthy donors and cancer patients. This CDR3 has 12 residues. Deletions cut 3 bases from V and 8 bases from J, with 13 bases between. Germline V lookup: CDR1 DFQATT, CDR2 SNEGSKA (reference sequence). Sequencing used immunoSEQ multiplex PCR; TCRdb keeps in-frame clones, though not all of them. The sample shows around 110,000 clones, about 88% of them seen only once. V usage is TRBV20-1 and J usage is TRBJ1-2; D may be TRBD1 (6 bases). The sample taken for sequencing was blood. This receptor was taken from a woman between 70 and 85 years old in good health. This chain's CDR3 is CSASAGAEGYTF. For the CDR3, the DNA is TGCAGTGCTAGTGCAGGGGCCGAGGGCTACACCTTC.